This T cell receptor beta chain was recovered during a study of blood T cells in healthy people across ages. The CDR3 is made up of 13 amino acids. The germline V and J ends were trimmed by 7 bases and 10 bases, with 17 bases remaining between them. CDR1 is SEHNR, CDR2 FQNEAQ, per germline (reference sequence). General observations from the study: Naive and antigen-experienced cells could not be conclusively compared, given unsorted PBMCs. More naive CD4+ cells and higher diversity were found in long-lived than in aged donors.

This clonotype was detected a few times. What it binds is not known. Then a second PCR, running about 7 to 11 cycles, was carried out with a sample-barcoded 5' primer and a J-beta primer mix. TCRdb processed the 5' RACE reads anew with MiXCR; each CDR3 protein has one entry. This table holds 750,000 to 1,000,000 distinct CDR3 sequences, almost 30% found once. The same sample was also studied in work on T cells of mothers and their children. That paper adds: Regardless of relatedness, pairs show thymic selection shaping TCR recombination output in a similar manner.

The chain joins TRBV7-9 to TRBJ2-1; possibly TRBD1 or TRBD2 for D (5 bases each). Sequenced input: blood. This sequence was found in a woman aged 40 to 50 in good health. The CDR3 region is CASTPQEAGEQFF. The CDR3 DNA reads as TGTGCCAGCACCCCACAGGAGGCAGGGGAGCAGTTCTTC.